These 29 T cell receptor beta chains originate from one sample sequenced in a study of blood T cell repertoires in COVID-19. Sequencing used immunoSEQ multiplex PCR; TCRdb keeps in-frame clones, though not all of them. Among 150,000 to 180,000 clones, around 85% were seen once, and the ten largest hold 0.6% to 0.65%. The material sequenced was peripheral blood. Receptor source: a man aged 55 to 70 with COVID-19, enrolled during active disease.

This clone has just one count. V and J are TRBV6-5 and TRBJ2-1, with no clear D. Germline V lookup: CDR1 MNHEY, CDR2 SVGAGI. The CDR3 totals 11 residues. V was trimmed by 6 bases and J by 4 bases, leaving 4 bases between them. The CDR3: CASSNYNEQFF. CDR3 DNA sequence: TGTGCCAGCAGCAATTACAATGAGCAGTTCTTC.

This clone was seen a few times. The V call is TRBV19, the J call TRBJ1-4, with 9 positions matching TRBD1. J gave up 5 bases and V 10 bases, and 8 bases lay outside the gene matches. CDR1 is LNHDA, CDR2 SQIVND, per germline (reference sequence). CDR3 length equals 14 residues. CDR3 nucleotide sequence: TGTGCCACCCTGAACAGGGGGCGAAATGAAAAACTGTTTTTT. This translates into CATLNRGRNEKLFF.

The chain is built from TRBV6-2 or TRBV6-3 and TRBJ2-3; 12 bases map to TRBD1. Germline trimming cut 5 bases from V and 6 bases from J; bases unmatched to any gene: 6. Germline CDR1 reads MNHEY; CDR2 reads SVGEGT. The CDR3 extends over 15 amino acids. The CDR3, as DNA: TGTGCCAGCAGTGCCGGGACAGGGGGCTTGGATACGCAGTATTTT. Its protein is CASSAGTGGLDTQYF.

The gene calls are TRBV15 and TRBJ2-1; 8 bases are shared with TRBD2. Trimming removed 3 bases from V and 6 bases from J; junction bases left unmatched: 22. From germline, CDR1 is LNHNV and CDR2 YYDKDF (reference sequence). The CDR3 has 20 amino acids. The CDR3 region is CATSSPLFPMTSELVNEQFF. The DNA of the CDR3 is TGTGCCACCAGCAGTCCTCTATTTCCCATGACTAGCGAACTGGTCAATGAGCAGTTCTTC.

This chain uses TRBV19 with TRBJ1-1, with 7 bases that match TRBD1. Trimming removed 8 bases from V and 2 bases from J; junction bases left unmatched: 8. CDR3 size: 14 residues. CDR1 is LNHDA, CDR2 SQIVND, per germline (reference sequence). DNA of the CDR3: TGTGCCAGTCTGGGACAGACCGCTAACACTGAAGCTTTCTTT. It codes for CASLGQTANTEAFF.

V usage is TRBV25-1 and J usage is TRBJ1-2; D is possibly TRBD1 (6 bases). Deletions cut 7 bases from V and 8 bases from J, with 17 bases between. Germline CDR1 MGHDK, CDR2 SYGVNS. The CDR3 has 13 residues. CDR3: CASKTSGVRGYTF. CDR3 nucleotides: TGTGCCAGCAAAACGTCAGGGGTAAGGGGCTACACCTTC.

The rearrangement links TRBV29-1 to TRBJ2-3; TRBD2 might be the D (5 bases). V lost 4 bases, J lost 1 base, and 12 bases lay in between. Germline assignment: CDR1 SQVTM and CDR2 ANQGSEA. CDR3 length: 14 amino acids. The CDR3 DNA sequence: TGCAGCGTTGGGAGAGTAGCGCGCACAGATACGCAGTATTTT. Its translation is CSVGRVARTDTQYF.

The rearrangement uses TRBV4-3 and TRBJ1-5; the D is unclear. Germline CDR1 and CDR2: LGHNA and YSLEER. The CDR3 is made up of 15 amino acids. Trimming cost V 1 base and J 1 base, with 8 bases left between them. The CDR3 DNA sequence: TGCGCCAGCAGCCAAGGGTGGGCAAGCAATCAGCCCCAGCATTTT. Translating gives CASSQGWASNQPQHF.

This clone was found many times. The chain combines TRBV14 with TRBJ1-3; D uncertain. Trimming cost V 5 bases and J 0 bases, with 8 bases left between them. Germline V gene sequence: CDR1 SGHDN, CDR2 FVKESK. CDR3 length: 14 residues. The CDR3 reads CASSTDYSGNTIYF. CDR3 coding DNA: TGTGCCAGCAGCACCGACTACTCTGGAAACACCATATATTTT.

V gene TRBV5-4 combines with J gene TRBJ1-2; TRBD1 matches at 9 bases. This CDR3 is built from 15 residues. V was clipped by 4 bases and J by 4 bases; unmatched bases: 8. CDR1 and CDR2 from the germline V gene are SGHNT and YYREEE (reference sequence). The CDR3 DNA reads as TGTGCCAGCAGCCGTTCGGACAGGGGCCTCTATGGCTACACCTTC. It specifies CASSRSDRGLYGYTF.

This clone was detected only a few times. This chain uses TRBV11-2 with TRBJ2-2; perhaps TRBD1 as D (7 bases). CDR1 and CDR2 (germline): SGHAT, FQNNGV. Trimming took 10 bases from V and 4 from J, leaving 19 bases between them. CDR3 length equals 15 residues. CDR3 region: CATRPGAGGTGELFF. CDR3 bases: TGTGCCACACGTCCGGGGGCAGGGGGCACCGGGGAGCTGTTTTTT.

The chain uses TRBV5-1 and TRBJ2-5, with TRBD1 identical over 7 bases. The germline gives CDR1 SGHRS, CDR2 YFSETQ. CDR3 length: 13 residues. The junction had 4 bases not matched to a gene; V was cut back by 4 bases and J by 4 bases. Here the CDR3 reads CASSQTGAETQYF. CDR3 in DNA: TGCGCCAGCAGCCAAACAGGGGCAGAGACCCAGTACTTC.

The chain joins TRBV6-5 to TRBJ1-1; 7 nucleotides match TRBD1. V dropped 6 bases and J dropped 1; count of bases not matched to a gene: 8. Germline V gives CDR1 MNHEY, CDR2 SVGAGI. The length of the CDR3 is 15 residues. This chain's CDR3 is CASRPERGPNTEAFF. CDR3 sequence (DNA): TGTGCCAGCAGACCTGAGAGGGGGCCGAACACTGAAGCTTTCTTT.

This clone was seen once. The gene calls are TRBV14 and TRBJ1-4, with TRBD1 matching 7 bases. CDR1 and CDR2 (germline): SGHDN, FVKESK. The J segment lost 11 bases and the V segment lost 4 bases, leaving 10 bases of the junction unmatched. CDR3 size: 14 residues. The CDR3 DNA sequence: TGTGCCAGCAGCCCGACAGGGTTCAGCGCGAAACTGTTTTTT. Its translation: CASSPTGFSAKLFF. The entire variable domain, with the rest obtained from reference TRBV14 and TRBJ1-4, is as follows: EAGVTQFPSHSVIEKGQTVTLRCDPISGHDNLYWYRRVMGKEIKFLLHFVKESKQDESGMPNNRFLAERTGGTYSTLKVQPAELEDSGVYFCASSPTGFSAKLFFGSGTQLSVL.

V is TRBV6-5 and J is TRBJ1-1, with a possible D match to TRBD1 (6 bases). Trimming removed 7 bases at V and 4 bases at J, with 13 bases between. CDR3 size: 13 residues. Germline CDR1 is MNHEY and CDR2 is SVGAGI. The chain's CDR3 is CASNPGAGTEAFF. The CDR3 coding sequence is TGTGCCAGCAACCCAGGGGCCGGCACTGAAGCTTTCTTT.

The chain employs TRBV7-2 and TRBJ2-1, with a tentative D call TRBD2 (6 bases). V lost 1 base and J 10 bases, leaving 8 bases between the germline ends. The germline CDR1 and CDR2 sequences are SGHTA and FQGNSA. This CDR3 has 12 residues. This chain's CDR3 is CASSLDLAEQFF. DNA for the CDR3: TGTGCCAGCAGCTTAGACCTAGCGGAGCAGTTCTTC.

DNA of the CDR3: TGTGCCAGTAGTATAGCATTACTAGCCAGGCGCGAGCAGTACTTC. This codes for CASSIALLARREQYF. The V gene is TRBV19, the J gene TRBJ2-7, with a weak D call TRBD2 (6 bases). This CDR3 is built from 15 residues. Trimming cost V 1 base and J 6 bases, with 16 bases left between them. Germline lookup yields CDR1 LNHDA and CDR2 SQIVND (reference sequence).

This sequence joins TRBV7-9 and TRBJ2-7, with D possibly matching TRBD2 (5 bases). The germline V and J ends were trimmed by 1 base and 6 bases, with 10 bases remaining between them. The CDR3 has 13 residues. CDR1 is SEHNR, CDR2 FQNEAQ, per germline (reference sequence). CDR3 residues: CASSLDTRVEQYF. The CDR3, as DNA: TGTGCCAGCAGCTTAGACACGAGGGTCGAGCAGTACTTC.

The chain joins TRBV27 to TRBJ1-5; 7 bases are shared with TRBD1. With V trimmed by 5 bases and J by 5 bases, 24 bases remained unmatched. The CDR3 runs 20 residues. Germline V CDR1 and CDR2: MNHEY, SMNVEV (reference sequence). The CDR3 here is CASSPRQGPNSIVRHQPQHF. The CDR3 DNA is TGTGCCAGCAGTCCCCGACAGGGCCCTAATAGCATTGTTAGGCATCAGCCCCAGCATTTT.

The chain is built from TRBV19 and TRBJ2-7; a weak D match, TRBD2 (5 bases). Trimming stripped 4 bases from V and 5 bases from J, with 12 bases between. Germline lookup yields CDR1 LNHDA and CDR2 SQIVND (reference sequence). The CDR3 has 13 residues. The CDR3 sequence is CASSKRHGDEQYF. The CDR3, as DNA: TGTGCCAGTAGTAAGCGGCACGGCGACGAGCAGTACTTC.

The chain recombines TRBV19 with TRBJ1-1; no definite D call. This CDR3 is 13 amino acids long. V gave up 3 bases and J gave up 2 bases, with 7 bases separating them. The germline CDR1 and CDR2 sequences are LNHDA and SQIVND (reference sequence). The CDR3 spells CASSIADNTEAFF. The CDR3 bases are TGTGCCAGTAGTATCGCAGATAACACTGAAGCTTTCTTT.

The chain uses TRBV12-5 and TRBJ1-1; 10 bases agree with TRBD1. This CDR3 has 14 amino acids. V shed 6 bases and J 6 bases; nucleotides not matched to a gene: 7. Germline assignment: CDR1 LGHNT and CDR2 FRNRAP. CDR3: CASGPGQGIAEAFF. CDR3 in DNA: TGTGCTAGTGGCCCGGGACAGGGGATCGCTGAAGCTTTCTTT.

The rearrangement joins TRBV5-4 to TRBJ2-7; 10 bases agree with TRBD2. Germline CDR1 reads SGHNT; CDR2 reads YYREEE (reference sequence). The J segment lost 4 bases and the V segment lost 3 bases, leaving 7 bases of the junction unmatched. The CDR3 is 15 amino acids. The CDR3 loop is CASSSNGLAAYEQYF. CDR3 coding DNA: TGTGCCAGCAGCTCCAACGGACTAGCGGCATACGAGCAGTACTTC.

The chain has TRBV6-5 and TRBJ1-2; 10 bases line up with TRBD1. The V gene end was trimmed by 7 bases and the J gene end by 3 bases; junction bases not matched to a gene: 2. Germline-derived CDR1 and CDR2 are MNHEY and SVGAGI. The CDR3 loop spans 13 amino acids. The DNA for the CDR3 is TGTGCCAGCATCGGACAGGGGGACTATGGCTACACCTTC. Translated, it gives CASIGQGDYGYTF.

The chain recombines TRBV7-9 with TRBJ2-3, with 10 bases that match TRBD2. The germline V gene has CDR1 SEHNR and CDR2 FQNEAQ (reference sequence). V gave up 4 bases and J gave up 9 bases; unmatched junction bases: 10. This CDR3 region has 15 residues. The CDR3 DNA reads as TGTGCCAGCAGCTCCCGCCAGCGGGAGGGCCAGACGCAGTATTTT. It codes for CASSSRQREGQTQYF.

The rearrangement links TRBV7-9 to TRBJ1-1; D is uncertain. With 5 bases removed from V and 1 base from J, the gap between germline ends came to 5 bases. The CDR3 sequence is 12 residues long. Germline V gives CDR1 SEHNR, CDR2 FQNEAQ (reference sequence). Here the CDR3 reads CASSHKNTEAFF. The CDR3 nucleotides are TGTGCCAGCAGCCACAAGAACACTGAAGCTTTCTTT. The whole variable domain, filled in from reference TRBV7-9 and TRBJ1-1, reads DTGVSQNPRHKITKRGQNVTFRCDPISEHNRLYWYRQTLGQGPEFLTYFQNEAQLEKSRLLSDRFSAERPKGSFSTLEIQRTEQGDSAMYLCASSHKNTEAFFGQGTRLTVV.

The chain employs TRBV20-1 and TRBJ1-4; 7 bases line up with TRBD1. The length of the CDR3 is 11 residues. V trimming: 6 bases; J trimming: 7 bases; junction bases outside the gene matches: 2. The germline V gene has CDR1 DFQATT and CDR2 SNEGSKA (reference sequence). The chain's CDR3 is CSAGQFEKLFF. For the CDR3, the DNA is TGCAGTGCGGGACAGTTTGAAAAACTGTTTTTT.

The chain combines TRBV19 with TRBJ1-4; D is unclear. The V end lost 6 bases, the J end lost 6 bases, and 17 bases lay between the germline ends. CDR3 length equals 15 residues. Germline CDR1 and CDR2: LNHDA and SQIVND (reference sequence). DNA of the CDR3: TGTGCCAGTAGCACCCTACAGAGAAACTATGAAAAACTGTTTTTT. Protein product: CASSTLQRNYEKLFF.

This clone showed up just once. The chain joins TRBV30 to TRBJ1-6; TRBD1 aligns across 9 bases. The CDR3 extends over 14 amino acids. With V trimmed by 4 bases and J by 8 bases, 6 bases remained unmatched. Germline loops: CDR1 GTSNPN, CDR2 SVGIG (reference sequence). In nucleotides, the CDR3 is TGTGCCTGGAACAGGGGACAGGGCGATTCACCCCTCCACTTT. Its protein is CAWNRGQGDSPLHF.